This T cell receptor (beta chain) was recorded in a study of T cell responses to AZD1222 COVID-19 vaccine (dated by TCRdb to the early 2020s). For the wider study: A total of just over 230 trial participants underwent TCR sequencing, of whom around 210 had received two doses of AZD1222 and some 25 had received two doses of the MenACWY control vaccine. Trial participants were enrolled by age into 18-55, 56-69 and 70-plus year subgroups, with roughly 160, 29 and 62 TCR-sequenced participants respectively. Study-level results and caveats: After two AZD1222 doses, both the breadth and the depth of spike-specific TCRs were significantly higher than at day 0 and than in MenACWY recipients. The 56-69-year group was small, and its depth increase did not reach significance, likely because of low power. Most participants were white British and females outnumbered males, and the authors suggested that clonal diversity may have been underestimated. Reportedly, almost half of the unique spike-specific TCRs recognized epitopes lying outside the regions that are mutated in the B.1.351 and B.1.1.7 variants. Only 5 to 7 AZD1222 recipients were SARS-CoV-2 seropositive at baseline, limiting conclusions about previously exposed vaccinees. The vaccine-associated CD4 TCRs covered the entire spike protein, and the dominant responses fell in regions 160-218 and 743-854. No day 14 peak-response samples were available, so repertoires were characterized only after the peak T cell response.

The meaning of the sample's time point label: about 28 days (+/-7) after the second vaccine dose. AZD1222 recipients whose second dose came at about 4 weeks and those whose second dose came at about 12 weeks were combined into one group, since spike-specific TCR depth and breadth did not differ between the two schedules. Vaccinee samples were obtained from the UK trials COV001 and COV002, which included a single-blind randomized controlled phase 2/3 trial of AZD1222 (ChAdOx1 nCoV-19) in healthy adults. For TCRbeta chain sequencing, PBMC samples were collected from trial participants at day 0 and at day 28 after the second dose. As regards this clone: Its recognized antigen is unknown. It has no much larger one-base neighbor in the sample; base qualities were not kept.

V lost 6 bases and J lost 2 bases; the stretch between them is 14 bases long. The germline V gene (reference sequence) gives CDR1 as MNHEY and CDR2 as SMNVEV. Reading from cysteine to phenylalanine, the CDR3 counts 15 amino acids. The retained sequence is limited to the CDR3, 45 bases, with the frame set at the first base. The CDR3 regions of human TCRbeta chains were analyzed by immunosequencing. In the original analysis: TCRs in the repertoires were matched against a reference library of SARS-CoV-2-specific TCRs that had been generated with the MIRA antigen-specificity platform. Breadth was defined as the fraction of unique TCRs that were SARS-CoV-2-associated. Depth was defined as the fraction of total T cells that were SARS-CoV-2-associated. Using the MIRA data, each spike-specific TCR was assigned both to the spike region to which the TCR was reactive and to a CD4 or CD8 class. Log10-transformed breadth and depth values were compared by one-way ANOVA with Sidak's multiple comparisons tests. TCRdb limited this immuneACCESS table to in-frame rearrangements with V and J called. A share of clones is missing; checked studies link under half to unresolved V genes, and the rest is unexplained. V and J calls and clone size are as listed in that table; D and trimming were resolved from the DNA. The sample table holds just under 150,000 clones, of which approximately 86% were seen once. The leading ten clones occupy about 4.8% of the sample.

Specimen: peripheral blood, collected 28 days after the second AZD1222 dose. The chain was built from TRBV27 and TRBJ2-1, with no confidently assigned D gene. The sequence was collected from an adult who received the AZD1222 COVID-19 vaccine. CDR3 protein: CASSTTRTAYNEQFF. The DNA reads as follows: TGTGCCAGCAGCACAACCCGGACGGCCTACAATGAGCAGTTCTTC.